This T cell receptor (beta chain) was obtained from a study of cytomegalovirus exposure and HLA in healthy donors. Study overall: A subsequent analysis stated that the 120 or so validation repertoires were run on the same platform as the roughly 670 first-cohort repertoires.

This clone was recorded once. What it binds is unknown. Profiling relied on immunoSEQ multiplex PCR, and the TCRdb table lists in-frame clones only, not all of them. The table includes 95,000 to 150,000 clones, 89% detected once. The germline V gene encodes CDR1 SNHLY and CDR2 FYNNEI. V trimming: 3 bases; J trimming: 1 base; junction bases outside the gene matches: 4. CDR3 length: 16 amino acids. Study-wide points: Per published reports, the classifier diagnosed cytomegalovirus status with high specificity and sensitivity.

Sequencing was done on a sample of PBMCs. The TCR sequence derives from a woman younger than 30 in good health and CMV-seronegative. The chain has TRBV2 and TRBJ1-5; TRBD1 agrees at 9 bases. The CDR3 spells CASSEWGTGSNQPQHF. CDR3 DNA sequence: TGTGCCAGCAGTGAGTGGGGGACAGGGAGCAATCAGCCCCAGCATTTT.